What follows is one TCR beta chain and its context. Antigen: not known. This sample is part of a study of cytomegalovirus exposure and HLA in healthy donors. Study details: Prior work identified around 120 million unique TCR beta sequences in approximately 200 million T cells.

Whole-study results and caveats: The productive fraction for most TCR beta V segments was about 87% or about 30% in an earlier analysis.

CDR1 and CDR2 from the germline V gene are LNHNV and YYDKDF (reference sequence). The CDR3 is 15 residues long. J lost 1 base, V lost 1 base, and 2 bases had no gene match. PCR amplification relied on 60 Vbeta primers (plus 13 Jbeta primers). Measured with immunoSEQ multiplex PCR; TCRdb has only the in-frame clones, and not every one. The sample has 150,000 or so clones; roughly 85% are singletons. This sequence was found in a man between 18 and 29 years old in good health and CMV-seropositive. Sequenced sample: PBMCs. This chain uses TRBV15 with TRBJ2-7, with 9 positions matching TRBD2. CDR3 sequence reads: CATSRALAGSYEQYF. The CDR3 coding sequence is TGTGCCACCAGCAGAGCCCTAGCGGGGTCCTACGAGCAGTACTTC.